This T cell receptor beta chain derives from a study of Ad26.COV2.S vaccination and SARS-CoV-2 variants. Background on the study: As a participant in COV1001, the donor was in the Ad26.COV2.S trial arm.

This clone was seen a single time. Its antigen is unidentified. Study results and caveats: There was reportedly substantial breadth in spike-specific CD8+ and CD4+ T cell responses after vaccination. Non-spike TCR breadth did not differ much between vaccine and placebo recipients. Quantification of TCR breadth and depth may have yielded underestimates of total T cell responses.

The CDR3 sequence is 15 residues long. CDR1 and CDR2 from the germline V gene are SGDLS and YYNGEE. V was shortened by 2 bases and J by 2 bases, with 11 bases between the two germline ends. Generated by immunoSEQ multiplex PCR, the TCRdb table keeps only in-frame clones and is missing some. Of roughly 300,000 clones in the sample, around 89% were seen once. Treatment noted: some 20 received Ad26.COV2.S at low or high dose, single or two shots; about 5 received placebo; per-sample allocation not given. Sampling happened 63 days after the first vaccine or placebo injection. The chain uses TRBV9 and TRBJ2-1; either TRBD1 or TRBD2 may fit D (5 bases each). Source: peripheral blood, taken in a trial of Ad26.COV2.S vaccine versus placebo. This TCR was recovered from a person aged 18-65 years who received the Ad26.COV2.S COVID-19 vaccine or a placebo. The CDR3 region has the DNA TGTGCCAGCAGCGTTGGGGACCGTGCCTACAATGAGCAGTTCTTC. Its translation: CASSVGDRAYNEQFF.